Each of the 26 T cell receptor beta chains below was sequenced from the same sample in a study of blood T cell repertoires in COVID-19. Some clones are missing from TCRdb's copy, which holds only in-frame ones; the method was immunoSEQ multiplex PCR. The table has under 200,000 clones, roughly 80% seen once. The sequenced material came from PBMCs or T cells enriched from blood (not recorded which). Every receptor here comes from a woman aged 55-70 years with acute COVID-19.

This chain uses TRBV19 with TRBJ2-7, with TRBD2 matching 7 bases. Trimming removed 7 bases from V and 6 bases from J; junction bases left unmatched: 12. Germline loops: CDR1 LNHDA, CDR2 SQIVND (reference sequence). The CDR3 totals 14 residues. CDR3 sequence (DNA): TGTGCCAGTAAGTTGGCGGGAGAACGGCGCGAGCAGTACTTC. Translating it yields CASKLAGERREQYF.

This clone was seen more than once but under ten times. The chain carries TRBV5-1 and TRBJ2-2, with D possibly being TRBD2 (5 bases). The CDR3 sequence is 16 residues long. The ends were cut back, 1 base at V and 5 bases at J, with 15 bases in the middle. Per the germline V gene, CDR1 is SGHRS and CDR2 is YFSETQ. CDR3 bases: TGCGCCAGCAGCTTGACGGGCGTATCGGGGACCGGGGAGCTGTTTTTT. Its protein is CASSLTGVSGTGELFF.

The V call is TRBV29-1, the J call TRBJ2-1, with 15 bases lining up with TRBD2. Trimming cost V 5 bases and J 10 bases; bases outside gene matches: 6. Germline V gene data show CDR1 as SQVTM and CDR2 as ANQGSEA. CDR3 size: 14 residues. The CDR3 protein is CSVLGLAGGGEQFF. The CDR3 nucleotides read TGCAGCGTTTTGGGACTAGCGGGAGGCGGGGAGCAGTTCTTC.

V gene TRBV19 combines with J gene TRBJ2-1; D remains ambiguous. Germline CDR1 LNHDA, CDR2 SQIVND (reference sequence). The CDR3 length is 12 residues. V dropped 3 bases and J dropped 9 bases, with 9 bases sitting between them. The CDR3 DNA is TGTGCCAGTAGTATCTCCAGAGGTGAGCAGTTCTTC. Its translation is CASSISRGEQFF. The variable domain in full, with the rest retrieved from reference TRBV19 and TRBJ2-1, is DGGITQSPKYLFRKEGQNVTLSCEQNLNHDAMYWYRQDPGQGLRLIYYSQIVNDFQKGDIAEGYSVSREKKESFPLTVTSAQKNPTAFYLCASSISRGEQFFGPGTRLTVL.

The chain uses TRBV19 and TRBJ1-1; D ambiguous. This CDR3 is built from 14 residues. Per germline, CDR1 LNHDA and CDR2 SQIVND (reference sequence). Deletions cut 0 bases from V and 6 bases from J, with 11 bases between. CDR3: CASSIDGVAAEAFF. The CDR3 DNA reads TGTGCCAGTAGTATAGACGGGGTAGCCGCTGAAGCTTTCTTT.

This sequence joins TRBV5-8 and TRBJ1-5, with D hard to call. Germline assignment: CDR1 SGHTS and CDR2 YDEGEE. Trimming stripped 6 bases from V and 4 bases from J, with 14 bases between. CDR3 size: 14 residues. CDR3 amino acids: CASNLNSGNQPQHF. The CDR3 bases are TGTGCCAGCAACCTAAATTCCGGGAATCAGCCCCAGCATTTT.

The genes are TRBV11-2 and TRBJ2-2; possibly TRBD2 for D (6 bases). The CDR3 runs to 16 residues. Germline V gene lookup returns CDR1 SGHAT and CDR2 FQNNGV. With 5 bases removed from V and 7 bases from J, the gap between germline ends came to 20 bases. The CDR3 coding sequence is TGTGCCAGCAGCCCTACACCGGGGGACTTTAGCGGGGAGCTGTTTTTT. This codes for CASSPTPGDFSGELFF.

This clone was counted a single time. One end of the junction is discordant with germline, which a read error may explain. The chain is built from TRBV19 and TRBJ2-6; 11 bases map to TRBD1. The CDR3 has 19 amino acids. Germline V gives CDR1 LNHDA, CDR2 SQIVND (reference sequence). CDR3: CASCMGRDRGFLGANVLTF. The CDR3 DNA reads TGTGCCAGTTGTATGGGGCGGGACAGGGGGTTCTTGGGGGCCAACGTCCTGACTTTC.

The gene calls are TRBV5-4 and TRBJ1-2, with TRBD1 matching over 11 bases. The J segment lost 0 bases and the V segment lost 4 bases, leaving 2 bases of the junction unmatched. The germline gives CDR1 SGHNT, CDR2 YYREEE (reference sequence). The CDR3 totals 15 residues. CDR3 DNA: TGTGCCAGCAGCGTGGGACAGGGGGCTAACTATGGCTACACCTTC. This codes for CASSVGQGANYGYTF.

This chain links TRBV4-1 with TRBJ2-3; the D is unclear. The germline V gene encodes CDR1 MGHRA and CDR2 YSYEKL. Trimming shortened V by 1 base and J by 5 bases, and 4 bases separated the two germline ends. The CDR3 sequence is 12 residues long. CDR3 coding DNA: TGCGCCAGCAGCCAAGGACTAGATACGCAGTATTTT. Translation: CASSQGLDTQYF.

The V gene is TRBV5-1, the J gene TRBJ2-7, with unresolved D. Between the trimmed V and J ends, which lost 0 bases and 3 bases, there was a span of 10 bases. Germline CDR1 SGHRS, CDR2 YFSETQ. The CDR3 has 14 residues. The chain's CDR3 is CASSLDPTYYEQYV. The DNA for the CDR3 is TGCGCCAGCAGCTTGGATCCGACTTACTACGAGCAGTACGTC.

In this sample, this clone turned up a few times. The CDR3 spells CASTFDRGYTGELFF. Written as DNA, the CDR3 is TGTGCCAGCACCTTCGATCGGGGATACACCGGGGAGCTGTTTTTT. This chain uses TRBV6-5 with TRBJ2-2, with a tentative D call TRBD2 (5 bases). The CDR3 spans 15 residues. From germline, CDR1 is MNHEY and CDR2 SVGAGI. The V gene lost 7 bases and the J gene lost 3 bases, with 15 bases spanning the gap.

The V and J genes are TRBV12-3 or TRBV12-4 and TRBJ2-6; D might be TRBD2 (6 bases). The CDR3 is 13 amino acids. Trimming cost V 8 bases and J 12 bases, with 17 bases left between them. CDR3 bases: TGTGCCAGCGCCCGGGACTCAGGGCCCGTCCTGACTTTC. Translation: CASARDSGPVLTF.

The chain has TRBV2 and TRBJ1-5, with a possible D match to TRBD1 (5 bases). Germline V gives CDR1 SNHLY, CDR2 FYNNEI. V was pared by 6 bases and J by 2 bases, with 11 bases between. This CDR3 region has 14 residues. The chain's CDR3 is CASSPGGGNQPQHF. DNA of the CDR3: TGTGCCAGCAGCCCGGGAGGGGGCAATCAGCCCCAGCATTTT. Filled out from reference TRBV2 and TRBJ1-5, the complete variable domain reads EPEVTQTPSHQVTQMGQEVILRCVPISNHLYFYWYRQILGQKVEFLVSFYNNEISEKSEIFDDQFSVERPDGSNFTLKIRSTKLEDSAMYFCASSPGGGNQPQHFGDGTRLSIL.

The CDR3 DNA is TGTGCCAGCAGCTTGGGACTAGCGGGAGGCCAAGAGACCCAGTACTTC. Its translation is CASSLGLAGGQETQYF. The gene calls are TRBV11-2 and TRBJ2-5; 15 bases match TRBD2. The CDR3 loop spans 16 amino acids. V shed 3 bases and J 1 base; nucleotides not matched to a gene: 0. CDR1 and CDR2 from the germline V gene are SGHAT and FQNNGV.

V usage is TRBV27 and J usage is TRBJ2-4; 10 nucleotides match TRBD1. V trimming: 6 bases; J trimming: 7 bases; junction bases outside the gene matches: 9. Germline assignment: CDR1 MNHEY and CDR2 SMNVEV (reference sequence). The CDR3 sequence is 15 residues long. This chain's CDR3 is CASSSVGTGVNIQYF. In DNA, the CDR3 is TGTGCCAGCAGCTCCGTGGGGACAGGGGTGAACATTCAGTACTTC.

Ten or more counts support this clone. This chain links TRBV7-8 with TRBJ1-5; no clear D gene. This CDR3 contains 16 residues. Germline assignment: CDR1 SGHVS and CDR2 FQNEAQ. V was shortened by 7 bases and J by 1 base, with 17 bases between the two germline ends. CDR3 sequence (DNA): TGTGCCAGCACCCTGACCCGGGTGGCCAGCAATCAGCCCCAGCATTTT. It encodes CASTLTRVASNQPQHF.

This clone has only one observation. The chain couples TRBV9 to TRBJ1-6; 8 positions agree with TRBD1. V shed 2 bases and J 6 bases; nucleotides not matched to a gene: 1. The CDR3 runs 14 residues. Germline V CDR1 and CDR2: SGDLS, YYNGEE. In DNA, the CDR3 is TGTGCCAGCAGCGTGACAGGGGTTAATTCACCCCTCCACTTT. Translating gives CASSVTGVNSPLHF. Drawing the rest from reference TRBV9 and TRBJ1-6, the complete variable domain is DSGVTQTPKHLITATGQRVTLRCSPRSGDLSVYWYQQSLDQGLQFLIQYYNGEERAKGNILERFSAQQFPDLHSELNLSSLELGDSALYFCASSVTGVNSPLHFGNGTRLTVT.

CDR3 in amino acids: CASTDRANTGELFF. The CDR3 DNA follows: TGTGCCAGCACCGACAGAGCGAACACCGGGGAGCTGTTTTTT. The V gene is TRBV6-5, the J gene TRBJ2-2, with TRBD1 as a possible D gene (5 bases). V gave up 7 bases and J gave up 0 bases, with 9 bases separating them. The CDR3 spans 14 residues. Germline assignment: CDR1 MNHEY and CDR2 SVGAGI.

There are a few counts of this clone. This chain connects TRBV6-2 or TRBV6-3 to TRBJ1-2; D remains ambiguous. Per germline, CDR1 MNHEY and CDR2 SVGEGT. Trimming pared 6 bases from V and 4 bases from J, leaving 15 bases between. This CDR3 has 14 amino acids. CDR3 sequence (DNA): TGTGCCAGCAGCCAGGAAGAAAGCGGCTATGGCTACACCTTC. Translated, it gives CASSQEESGYGYTF.

The chain joins TRBV5-4 to TRBJ2-3, with 9 bases aligning to TRBD2. Germline V gene data show CDR1 as SGHNT and CDR2 as YYREEE (reference sequence). Losses at the gene ends were 5 bases for V and 4 bases for J; bases not matched to a gene: 5. This CDR3 comprises 14 residues. DNA of the CDR3: TGTGCCAGCAGGGGCGCGGGGGGGCCAGATACGCAGTATTTT. Translated: CASRGAGGPDTQYF.

This chain's CDR3 is CASSQGASGRIDTQYF. In DNA form, the CDR3 reads TGTGCCAGCAGCCAAGGGGCTAGCGGGAGAATAGATACGCAGTATTTT. V and J are TRBV3-1 (or the pseudogene TRBV3-2) and TRBJ2-3; 10 nucleotides agree with TRBD2. Germline CDR1 LGHDT, CDR2 YNNKEL (reference sequence). This CDR3 is 16 amino acids long. J gave up 5 bases and V 1 base, and 6 bases lay outside the gene matches.

This CDR3 is CASSRGTAPSTDTQYF. The CDR3 region has the DNA TGTGCCAGCTCACGCGGGACAGCCCCTAGCACAGATACGCAGTATTTT. The V call is TRBV18, the J call TRBJ2-3, with a tentative D call TRBD1 (7 bases). Germline loops: CDR1 KGHSH, CDR2 LQKENI. CDR3 length equals 16 residues. With 4 bases removed from V and 0 bases from J, the gap between germline ends came to 14 bases.

V usage is TRBV2 and J usage is TRBJ1-2, with unresolved D. Trimming took 2 bases from V and 0 from J, leaving 4 bases between them. Per the germline V gene, CDR1 is SNHLY and CDR2 is FYNNEI. The CDR3 extends over 13 amino acids. The chain's CDR3 is CASSENTNYGYTF. CDR3 coding DNA: TGTGCCAGCAGTGAAAATACTAACTATGGCTACACCTTC.

The V call is TRBV6-5, the J call TRBJ2-7; 10 bases match TRBD1. Trimming at V came to 4 bases and at J to 6 bases, leaving 12 bases not matched to a gene. The V gene's germline CDR1 is MNHEY and CDR2 SVGAGI. The CDR3 loop spans 16 amino acids. The CDR3 protein is CASSSNLRQGAGEQYF. CDR3 sequence (DNA): TGTGCCAGCAGTTCCAATCTCCGACAGGGGGCTGGCGAGCAGTACTTC.

This chain joins TRBV27 and TRBJ2-1, with D possibly TRBD2 on 6 matching bases. CDR3 size: 14 residues. Per germline, CDR1 MNHEY and CDR2 SMNVEV (reference sequence). V lost 2 bases, J lost 9 bases, and 14 bases lay in between. Here the CDR3 reads CASSLRGGVGEQFF. The CDR3 DNA reads TGTGCCAGCAGTTTAAGAGGCGGGGTGGGTGAGCAGTTCTTC.